This T cell receptor (beta chain) was obtained from a study of T cell responses to AZD1222 COVID-19 vaccine. General study results and limits: Vaccination with two AZD1222 doses was followed by a rise in Spike-specific TCR breadth and depth. There were mostly white British donors and more females than males, and clonal diversity was possibly underestimated.

Here immunoSEQ multiplex PCR was the method, and the copy in TCRdb shows in-frame clones only, minus some. The sample consists of roughly 110,000 clones, 92% of them appearing once. Germline CDR1 is GTSNPN and CDR2 is SVGIG (reference sequence). The CDR3 is 15 residues long. V lost 0 bases, J lost 1 base, and 10 bases lay in between. Analyses pooled second doses at about 4 or about 12 weeks. This clone was recorded a few times. Its antigen is unknown. The sample was peripheral blood, taken 28 days after the second AZD1222 dose. The chain carries TRBV30 and TRBJ1-5, with D hard to call. The clonotype comes from an adult who received the AZD1222 COVID-19 vaccine. The CDR3: CAWSVDNYSNQPQHF. The CDR3 DNA follows: TGTGCCTGGAGTGTTGACAACTACAGCAATCAGCCCCAGCATTTT.